A selection of T cell receptor beta chains follows, all from one sample in a study of shared clonotypes between healthy human individuals. The protocol was immunoSEQ multiplex PCR, while the TCRdb copy is restricted to in-frame clones and leaves out a portion. The repertoire holds about 710,000 clones, around 70% seen once, with around 1.7% in the top ten. The sequencing sample was made of memory CD4+ T cells sorted from blood. The receptor source for this set is a woman younger than 45 in good health. Each CDR3 is given with its conserved first and last residue. Each record gives: J gene, V gene, CDR3 protein.

TRBJ2-1 TRBV2 CASRAGTSGFYEQFF
TRBJ1-5 TRBV9 CASSPWGRGAEGQPQHF
TRBJ2-3 TRBV6-1 CASSDRPGSGLKDTDTQYF
TRBJ2-2 TRBV6-5 CASTNRGGAGELFF
TRBJ2-1 TRBV27 CASSLWGLGYNEQFF
TRBJ1-5 TRBV30 CAWSGQNNQPQHF
TRBJ1-5 TRBV6-4 CASSEEGGQPQHF
TRBJ1-2 TRBV5-4 CASSLDQGLGYTF
TRBJ2-1 TRBV1 CTSSRREGLANNEQFF
TRBJ1-4 TRBV29-1 CSVVSARNEKLFF
TRBJ1-2 TRBV4-1 CASSQPPGQGVYGYTF
TRBJ1-3 TRBV6-6 CASREGANTIYF
TRBJ1-1 TRBV28 CASSLPGQGSTEAFF
TRBJ2-5 TRBV2 CASTLSGQETQYF
TRBJ2-5 TRBV6-1 CASSEIKGGETQYF
TRBJ2-4 TRBV5-1 CASSLERNRGSNIQYF
TRBJ2-2 TRBV18 CASSPGTHTGELFF
TRBJ2-1 TRBV5-1 CASSLVGGSIYNEQFF
TRBJ1-1 TRBV7-8 CASSRGGTEAFF
TRBJ1-1 TRBV28 CASTPGHQNTEAFF
TRBJ2-5 TRBV11-2 CASSLAGDHPETQYF
TRBJ2-3 TRBV4-1 CASSQVSGLPADTQYF
TRBJ1-5 TRBV19 CASTGYSNQPQHF
TRBJ1-4 TRBV28 CASSLFVTTEKLFF
TRBJ1-4 TRBV30 CAWSANKFNNEKLFF
TRBJ2-5 TRBV2 CASSGGRQETQYF